The present entry profiles one T cell receptor beta chain with its context. Its target is not known. Assay: immunoSEQ multiplex PCR; the TCRdb copy retains only in-frame clones and omits some. The top ten hold 40% of the sample, which has about 73,000 clones, around 86% seen once. The sample comes from a study of radiotherapy plus CTLA-4 blockade in lung cancer. Overall study: Objective responses were documented in 15% to 20% of patients, with disease control in about 28%.

Study results and limitations: Expansion in blood of tumor-derived TCR clones was seen after radiotherapy plus ipilimumab. Reportedly, early blood T cell clone dynamics best predicted response, with interferon-beta.

Material: peripheral blood, obtained from a patient treated with radiotherapy plus ipilimumab. The sequence came from a human donor with non-small cell lung cancer that progressed on radiotherapy plus ipilimumab.

The CDR3 region has the DNA TGTGCCACGTCCCCCTCCGGTGGTAGCTTCGACGAGCAGTACTTC. The encoded protein is CATSPSGGSFDEQYF. J is TRBJ2-7 and V is TRBV28, with no clear D. Germline CDR1 is MDHEN and CDR2 is SYDVKM. The V gene lost 10 bases and the J gene lost 5 bases, with 24 bases spanning the gap. This CDR3 is 15 amino acids long.